This T cell receptor (beta chain) emerged from a study of shared clonotypes between healthy human individuals. Repertoires were generated with immunoSEQ multiplex PCR, while TCRdb's copy carries only in-frame clones and drops some. The sample yields some 600,000 clones, about 96% seen once. Overall study results and limits: Clonotypes that were shared across a few donors made up roughly 5.2% of naive CD4 clonotypes.

Terminally differentiated effector memory CD45RA+ cells were left out of the naive CD8 fraction, which was CD45RO-negative and positively selected for CCR7. Germline CDR1 reads MDHEN; CDR2 reads SYDVKM. With 6 bases removed from V and 2 bases from J, the gap between germline ends came to 11 bases. The CDR3 runs to 14 residues. As regards this clone: Antigen specificity is unknown.

The chain links TRBV28 to TRBJ1-5, with D unresolved. Material: naive CD8+ T cells sorted from blood. The receptor was isolated from a woman aged 25 to 39 in good health. The CDR3 DNA follows: TGTGCCAGCAGGAGGATGGTTGGCAATCAGCCCCAGCATTTT. Translated, it gives CASRRMVGNQPQHF.